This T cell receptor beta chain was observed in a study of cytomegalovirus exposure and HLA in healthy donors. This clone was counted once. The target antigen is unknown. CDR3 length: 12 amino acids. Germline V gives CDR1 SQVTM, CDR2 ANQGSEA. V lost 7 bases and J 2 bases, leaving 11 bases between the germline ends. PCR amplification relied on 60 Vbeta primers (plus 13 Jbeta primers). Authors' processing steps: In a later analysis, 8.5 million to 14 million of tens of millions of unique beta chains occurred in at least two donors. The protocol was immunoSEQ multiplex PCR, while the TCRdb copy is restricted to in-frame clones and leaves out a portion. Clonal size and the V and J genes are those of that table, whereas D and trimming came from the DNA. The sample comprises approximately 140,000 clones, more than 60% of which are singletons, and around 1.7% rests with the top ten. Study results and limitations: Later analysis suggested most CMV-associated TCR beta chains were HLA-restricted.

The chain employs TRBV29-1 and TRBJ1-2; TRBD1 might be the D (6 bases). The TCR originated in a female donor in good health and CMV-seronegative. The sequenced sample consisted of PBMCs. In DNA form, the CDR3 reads TGCAGCGCTACAGGGAGCAACTATGGCTACACCTTC. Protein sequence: CSATGSNYGYTF.